This T cell receptor (beta chain) is from a study of response to subunit inactivated influenza vaccine. Study results and limitations: Only a handful of new T cells, the authors suggested, are recruited with each seasonal influenza vaccination.

Concerning this clonotype itself: Its target is not known.

TCRdb reprocessed the RT-PCR reads via MiXCR and lists one record per CDR3 protein. The sample lists just under 550,000 distinct CDR3 sequences; roughly 25% were seen once. Looked up from germline, CDR1 is SGHAT and CDR2 is FQNNGV. V was shortened by 9 bases and J by 2 bases, with 13 bases between the two germline ends. The length of the CDR3 is 14 residues. These same data were also listed under a study on T cells expressing NK-cell markers. Turning to that study: TCR beta cDNA was made by 5'RACE template switching with UMIs. Sorted CD3+CD56+NKG2C+, CD3+CD56+NKG2C- and CD3+CD56-NKG2C+ T cells supplied TCR beta repertoires. As a fraction of CD8+ T cells, dominant NKG2C+ clonotypes reached about 1.0-8% in 5 to 7 donors. One observes that, in several donors, these clonotypes were also the leading ones within the CD3+CD56-NKG2C+ fraction.

The clonotype originates from a man in his forties or fifties who received an inactivated influenza vaccine. Sequencing used CD4+ T cells sorted from PBMCs, obtained approximately 12 days after vaccination. The V gene is TRBV11-2, the J gene TRBJ2-2, with D maybe TRBD2 (5 bases). DNA for the CDR3: TGTGCCAGTTTGCGCGGGTCCAACACCGGGGAGCTGTTTTTT. Its translation is CASLRGSNTGELFF.